What follows is one T cell receptor beta chain and its context. Its matching antigen is unknown. There are 14 residues in the CDR3. Between the trimmed V and J ends, which lost 2 bases and 3 bases, there was a span of 11 bases. Germline V gene data show CDR1 as SEHNR and CDR2 as FQNEAQ (reference sequence). Some clones are missing from TCRdb's copy, which holds only in-frame ones; the method was immunoSEQ multiplex PCR. The data hold about 130,000 clones, with roughly 80% observed a single time. Time point defined: baseline pretreatment blood. Regarding treatment: 15 Gy SBRT to primary tumor, nephrectomy 4 weeks later. After SBRT, blood was collected at 2 and 4 weeks, plus baseline. The patient's renal cell carcinoma had clear cell pathology. This specimen belongs to a study of radiation and T cells in renal cell carcinoma. Study as a whole: Nephrectomy followed 15 Gy stereotactic body radiation by 4 weeks. Whole-study findings and limits: In blood, top tumor clones expanded by 2 weeks, shrinking by 4.

The starting material was blood, obtained from a patient whose treatment included radiotherapy and nephrectomy. This TCR was recovered from a woman in her sixties or seventies with renal cell carcinoma. J is TRBJ2-7 and V is TRBV7-9; a possible D gene is TRBD1 (6 bases). CDR3 DNA: TGTGCCAGCAGCTTACGAGCAGGGGACTACGAGCAGTACTTC. This codes for CASSLRAGDYEQYF.